A selection of T cell receptor beta chains follows, all from one sample in a study of regulatory T cells in long-lasting Graves disease. TCRdb independently ran MiXCR on the multiplex PCR reads; one entry per CDR3 protein. The sample has around 250,000 distinct CDR3 sequences, 20% seen once. The sequences come from peripheral blood mononuclear cells (PBMCs), collected at new diagnosis, from a patient treated with antithyroid drugs. The receptors shown here come from a female donor with Graves disease. CDR3s include the opening cysteine and the closing phenylalanine or tryptophan. Each record gives: J gene, clone size, CDR3 length, V gene, D gene, CDR3 protein, CDR3 DNA. The D gene is left open where the match is weak. Size is stated for part of the rows, as once, few or many counts, or as a class when the clone is expanded.

J: TRBJ1-4; size: many; length: 17; V: TRBV7-9; D: .; CDR3: CASSPPSDGATNEKLFF; DNA: TGTGCCAGCAGCCCCCCCTCAGACGGTGCAACTAATGAAAAACTGTTTTTT
J: TRBJ2-1; size: many; length: 16; V: TRBV7-2; D: TRBD2; CDR3: CASSFSGRQSYNEQFF; DNA: TGTGCCAGCAGCTTCAGCGGGAGGCAGTCCTACAATGAGCAGTTCTTC
J: TRBJ2-7; size: many; length: 16; V: TRBV5-4; D: TRBD1; CDR3: CASSGATGGSSYEQYF; DNA: TGTGCCAGCAGCGGGGCAACAGGGGGCAGCTCCTACGAGCAGTACTTC
J: TRBJ1-4; size: many; length: 16; V: TRBV12-3/TRBV12-4; D: TRBD1; CDR3: CASRATGDPTNEKLFF; DNA: TGTGCCAGCAGAGCCACAGGGGACCCAACTAATGAAAAACTGTTTTTT
J: TRBJ2-2; size: .; length: 15; V: TRBV5-1; D: .; CDR3: CASSFPGAPTGELFF; DNA: TGCGCCAGCAGCTTTCCGGGGGCGCCTACCGGGGAGCTGTTTTTT
J: TRBJ2-1; size: many; length: 13; V: TRBV29-1; D: .; CDR3: CSVVERSYNEQFF; DNA: TGCAGCGTTGTGGAGCGCTCCTACAATGAGCAGTTCTTC
J: TRBJ2-6; size: .; length: 16; V: TRBV19; D: .; CDR3: CASSRTGYSGANVLTF; DNA: TGTGCCAGTAGTCGTACAGGATACTCTGGGGCCAACGTCCTGACTTTC
J: TRBJ1-2; size: few; length: 13; V: TRBV6-2/TRBV6-3; D: TRBD1; CDR3: CASRRTGGEGYTF; DNA: TGTGCCAGCAGGCGGACAGGGGGAGAGGGCTACACCTTC
J: TRBJ2-3; size: many; length: 12; V: TRBV29-1; D: .; CDR3: CSVQSITDTQYF; DNA: TGCAGCGTTCAGAGTATCACAGATACGCAGTATTTT
J: TRBJ2-7; size: many; length: 15; V: TRBV12-3/TRBV12-4; D: TRBD1; CDR3: CASRGQGKGSYEQYF; DNA: TGTGCCAGCAGGGGACAGGGGAAGGGCTCCTACGAGCAGTACTTC
J: TRBJ2-7; size: many; length: 15; V: TRBV7-8; D: TRBD2; CDR3: CASSPTSGRNLEQYF; DNA: TGTGCCAGCAGCCCAACTAGCGGGAGAAACCTCGAGCAGTACTTC
J: TRBJ1-1; size: many; length: 14; V: TRBV2; D: .; CDR3: CASSPTTPNTEAFF; DNA: TGTGCCAGCAGTCCGACTACCCCGAACACTGAAGCTTTCTTT
J: TRBJ2-5; size: few; length: 14; V: TRBV19; D: .; CDR3: CASSIARGVETQYF; DNA: TGTGCCAGTAGTATAGCCAGGGGGGTTGAGACCCAGTACTTC
J: TRBJ2-4; size: many; length: 12; V: TRBV20-1; D: .; CDR3: CSPYRLKNIQYF; DNA: TGCAGTCCCTATCGACTGAAAAACATTCAGTACTTC
J: TRBJ2-2; size: many; length: 13; V: TRBV7-3; D: .; CDR3: CASSLVPFGELFF; DNA: TGTGCCAGCAGCTTGGTGCCGTTCGGGGAGCTGTTTTTT
J: TRBJ1-1; size: .; length: 15; V: TRBV5-5; D: .; CDR3: CASSLARGRNTEAFF; DNA: TGTGCCAGCAGCTTGGCACGGGGCCGGAACACTGAAGCTTTCTTT
J: TRBJ2-7; size: many; length: 15; V: TRBV6-2/TRBV6-3; D: TRBD2; CDR3: CASSKLAGYSYEQYF; DNA: TGTGCCAGCAGTAAACTAGCGGGATACTCCTACGAGCAGTACTTC
J: TRBJ2-7; size: many; length: 14; V: TRBV10-1; D: .; CDR3: CASRPRTTAYEQYF; DNA: TGCGCCAGCAGACCCCGGACGACGGCCTACGAGCAGTACTTC
J: TRBJ2-3; size: many; length: 14; V: TRBV20-1; D: .; CDR3: CSARGTTYTDTQYF; DNA: TGCAGTGCTAGAGGGACTACCTACACAGATACGCAGTATTTT
J: TRBJ2-7; size: .; length: 14; V: TRBV5-5; D: .; CDR3: CASIWGAGSYEQYF; DNA: TGTGCCAGCATCTGGGGGGCAGGGAGCTACGAGCAGTACTTC
J: TRBJ1-2; size: many; length: 14; V: TRBV2; D: .; CDR3: CASSIDRSYYGYTF; DNA: TGTGCCAGCAGTATCGACAGATCCTACTATGGCTACACCTTC
J: TRBJ1-4; size: many; length: 15; V: TRBV28; D: .; CDR3: CASRQMVQVEEKLFF; DNA: TGTGCCAGCAGACAAATGGTCCAGGTGGAGGAAAAACTGTTTTTT
J: TRBJ2-5; size: few; length: 14; V: TRBV7-7; D: .; CDR3: CAIGQRRNQETQYF; DNA: TGTGCCATAGGACAACGACGGAACCAAGAGACCCAGTACTTC
J: TRBJ2-7; size: many; length: 14; V: TRBV20-1; D: TRBD2; CDR3: CSARWRGRAYEQYF; DNA: TGCAGTGCTAGATGGCGGGGGAGAGCCTACGAGCAGTACTTC
J: TRBJ2-1; size: .; length: 17; V: TRBV3-2; D: .; CDR3: CASSQDLRGVSYNEQFF; DNA: TGTGCCAGCAGCCAAGATCTGAGGGGTGTATCCTACAATGAGCAGTTCTTC
J: TRBJ2-3; size: many; length: 13; V: TRBV12-3/TRBV12-4; D: .; CDR3: CASTPDGTDTQYF; DNA: TGTGCCAGCACCCCAGATGGCACAGATACGCAGTATTTT
J: TRBJ1-2; size: .; length: 13; V: TRBV29-1; D: .; CDR3: CSVEDQPLRGYTF; DNA: TGCAGCGTTGAAGATCAACCTCTTCGAGGCTACACCTTC
J: TRBJ1-5; size: many; length: 15; V: TRBV20-1; D: TRBD1; CDR3: CSAGTGGGRNQPQHF; DNA: TGCAGTGCCGGGACAGGGGGAGGTCGGAATCAGCCCCAGCATTTT
J: TRBJ2-3; size: many; length: 16; V: TRBV7-7; D: TRBD1; CDR3: CASSPWTGEEADTQYF; DNA: TGTGCCAGCAGCCCCTGGACAGGCGAGGAGGCAGATACGCAGTATTTT
J: TRBJ1-1; size: many; length: 14; V: TRBV5-1; D: .; CDR3: CASSLAGLGTEAFF; DNA: TGCGCCAGCAGCTTAGCGGGGCTTGGAACTGAAGCTTTCTTT
J: TRBJ2-7; size: many; length: 12; V: TRBV27; D: .; CDR3: CASSSGRREQYF; DNA: TGTGCCAGCAGTTCAGGTAGACGCGAGCAGTACTTC